The 11 T cell receptor beta chains reported below all come from one sample, sequenced in a study of blood T cells in healthy people across ages. The use of a sample-barcoded 5' primer and a J-beta primer mix characterized a second PCR of roughly 7 to 12 cycles. One entry per CDR3 protein results from TCRdb running MiXCR on the 5' RACE reads. This table has fewer than 800,000 distinct CDR3 sequences, about 34% appearing once. Sequenced sample: blood. The receptors derive from an elderly woman in good health.

J is TRBJ2-7 and V is TRBV5-5; D possibly corresponds to TRBD1 (6 bases). The V end was cut by 0 bases, the J end by 7 bases, with 17 bases between. CDR3 length: 15 amino acids. The germline V gene has CDR1 SGHKS and CDR2 YYEKEE (reference sequence). In nucleotides, the CDR3 is TGTGCCAGCAGCTTGGAAGGGACAAACAACAATGAGCAGTACTTC. Translating it yields CASSLEGTNNNEQYF.

This clonotype was seen only a few times. The chain has TRBV5-1 and TRBJ2-3; possible D gene TRBD1, 6 bases. V shed 3 bases and J shed 1 base, with 9 bases lying between them. CDR3 length: 14 residues. Germline loops: CDR1 SGHRS, CDR2 YFSETQ. CDR3 loop: CASSWDIGTDTQYF. CDR3 bases: TGCGCCAGCAGCTGGGACATAGGCACAGATACGCAGTATTTT.

This chain uses TRBV14 with TRBJ2-2; unclear D gene. V lost 4 bases, J lost 2 bases, and 17 bases lay in between. The CDR3 is 17 residues long. The germline V gene encodes CDR1 SGHDN and CDR2 FVKESK. The CDR3 DNA reads as TGTGCCAGCAGCCCCTTGGGCCCTGTTGGAAACACCGGGGAGCTGTTTTTT. Translated, it gives CASSPLGPVGNTGELFF. Combining the CDR3 with reference TRBV14 and TRBJ2-2 gives the whole variable domain EAGVTQFPSHSVIEKGQTVTLRCDPISGHDNLYWYRRVMGKEIKFLLHFVKESKQDESGMPNNRFLAERTGGTYSTLKVQPAELEDSGVYFCASSPLGPVGNTGELFFGEGSRLTVL.

A remark on this clonotype: An end of the junction differs from the germline gene, which may be a read error. The CDR3 sequence is CASSLAGFSNQPQHF. In DNA, the CDR3 is TGTGCCAGCAGTTTAGCAGGGTTTAGCAATCAGCCCCAGCATTTT. The chain combines TRBV7-2 with TRBJ1-5; D possibly corresponds to TRBD1 (5 bases). CDR3 length equals 15 residues. CDR1 is SGHTA and CDR2 is FQGNSA in the germline V gene.

The rearrangement links TRBV9 to TRBJ1-1, with a weak D call TRBD1 (6 bases). This CDR3 comprises 15 residues. Germline CDR1 SGDLS, CDR2 YYNGEE. Between the trimmed V and J ends, which lost 1 base and 1 base, there was a span of 11 bases. The CDR3 sequence: CASSVWSGQNTEAFF. CDR3 DNA sequence: TGTGCCAGCAGCGTATGGTCGGGACAGAACACTGAAGCTTTCTTT.

This clonotype was detected ten times or more. V gene TRBV4-2 combines with J gene TRBJ2-3, with TRBD2 matching 8 bases. The CDR3 contains 15 residues. Germline CDR1 and CDR2: LGHNA and YNFKEQ. The junction had 2 bases not matched to a gene; V was cut back by 0 bases and J by 3 bases. DNA of the CDR3: TGTGCCAGCAGCCAAGATACGGGGGGGACAGATACGCAGTATTTT. Its protein is CASSQDTGGTDTQYF.

The chain has TRBV28 and TRBJ1-2; the match to TRBD1 covers 7 bases. The CDR3 totals 13 residues. Germline V gene sequence: CDR1 MDHEN, CDR2 SYDVKM. V gave up 8 bases and J gave up 4 bases; unmatched junction bases: 7. CDR3 loop: CASLKGQIYGYTF. The CDR3 nucleotides are TGTGCCAGCTTAAAGGGACAGATCTATGGCTACACCTTC.

This clonotype was observed a few times. Germline and junction disagree at one end, which may indicate a read error. The chain joins TRBV7-9 to TRBJ2-1; no reliable D call. This CDR3 spans 11 amino acids. Germline assignment: CDR1 SEHNR and CDR2 FQNEAQ (reference sequence). The CDR3 loop reads CACSFGNEQFF. CDR3 bases: TGTGCCTGCAGCTTTGGAAATGAGCAGTTCTTC.

This clonotype has ten or more counts. The chain combines TRBV5-1 with TRBJ2-3, with TRBD1 as a possible D gene (6 bases). V lost 4 bases and J 4 bases, leaving 13 bases between the germline ends. Looked up from germline, CDR1 is SGHRS and CDR2 is YFSETQ. The CDR3 is 14 amino acids. DNA of the CDR3: TGCGCCAGCAGCGATCCAAACAGGGCAGATACGCAGTATTTT. Protein: CASSDPNRADTQYF.

The rearrangement joins TRBV7-8 to TRBJ2-7, with D unresolved. The V end was cut by 1 base, the J end by 0 bases, with 7 bases between. The CDR3 totals 14 residues. Germline assignment: CDR1 SGHVS and CDR2 FQNEAQ. Written as DNA, the CDR3 is TGTGCCAGCAGCTTAGAGGTGGCCTCCTACGAGCAGTACTTC. Translating gives CASSLEVASYEQYF.

This clonotype was seen ten or more times. The chain recombines TRBV6-5 with TRBJ2-7; 8 bases are a match to TRBD1. V trimming: 2 bases; J trimming: 3 bases; junction bases outside the gene matches: 9. Looked up from germline, CDR1 is MNHEY and CDR2 is SVGAGI. The CDR3 is made up of 16 amino acids. The chain's CDR3 is CASSYNGQGILYEQYF. CDR3 DNA: TGTGCCAGCAGTTACAACGGACAGGGAATCCTCTACGAGCAGTACTTC.